This T cell receptor (beta chain) was captured in a study of glioma-infiltrating T cells. Study-wide findings and caveats: Very few CDR3 sequences were shared between tissue and blood.

Amplification of TCR alpha and beta CDR3 regions from RNA used iRepertoire nested multiplex PCR. One entry per CDR3 protein results from TCRdb running MiXCR on the multiplex PCR reads. The sample records fewer than 250,000 distinct CDR3 sequences, about 32% being singletons. This CDR3 contains 16 residues. The germline V gene encodes CDR1 SGHAT and CDR2 FQNNGV. Remarks on this clonotype: No antigen is known for it. This may arise from a read error, as a much more abundant clone is one base away.

The receptor's source is a human donor with low-grade glioma or glioblastoma, undergoing nonglioma brain surgery, or in good health (not recorded which). The material sequenced was glioma tissue, nonneoplastic brain tissue, or PBMCs (not recorded which). The V gene is TRBV11-2, the J gene TRBJ2-3, with 9 bases lining up with TRBD2. CDR3 sequence (DNA): TGTGCCAGCAGCTTAGAACTAGCGGGCCACACAGATACGCGGTATTTT. Translating gives CASSLELAGHTDTRYF. Full variable domain (outside the CDR3, taken from reference TRBV11-2 and TRBJ2-3): EAGVAQSPRYKIIEKRQSVAFWCNPISGHATLYWYQQILGQGPKLLIQFQNNGVVDDSQLPKDRFSAERLKGVDSTLKIQPAKLEDSAVYLCASSLELAGHTDTRYFGPGTRLTVL.